This entry features one TCR beta chain sequence. Its target is unknown. PCR used 60 Vbeta primers and 13 Jbeta primers. Sequenced by immunoSEQ multiplex PCR; TCRdb stores in-frame clones only, minus some. The table for this sample gives 160,000 or so clones. This entry comes from a study of cytomegalovirus exposure and HLA in healthy donors. Study-level findings and limits: Earlier analysis yielded a pattern in which most TCR beta V segments were productive about 87% or about 30% of the time.

Sequencing was done on a sample of PBMCs. The clonotype comes from a young man in good health and CMV-seronegative.

The CDR3 region is CASSGGRGFGEKLFF. The CDR3 bases are TGTGCCAGCAGTGGGGGCAGGGGGTTTGGAGAAAAACTGTTTTTT. This chain uses TRBV6-6 with TRBJ1-4; 7 nucleotides align to TRBD1. With 5 bases clipped from V and 8 bases from J, the junction kept 11 bases outside the gene matches. CDR1 MNHNY and CDR2 SVGAGI come from the germline V gene (reference sequence). The CDR3 consists of 15 residues.